Described below is a single TCR beta chain sequence and its context. The junction does not match germline at one end; this may be a read error. Next came a second PCR, run for about 7 to 12 cycles, which used a sample-barcoded 5' primer along with a J-beta primer mix. TCRdb re-derived calls from the 5' RACE reads in MiXCR, one entry per CDR3 protein. The data show over a million distinct CDR3 sequences, with around 25% seen just once and approximately 0.75% held by the top ten. This sample was included in a study of blood T cells in healthy people across ages. The CDR3 extends over 14 amino acids. The germline CDR1 and CDR2 sequences are SEHNR and FQNEAQ (reference sequence). This same sample was also taken into another study, of T cells of mothers and their children. That source adds: Related and unrelated pairs show similar thymic shaping of TCR recombination output.

The receptor was isolated from a girl aged 2-15 years in good health. Sequencing was carried out using blood. V and J are TRBV7-9 and TRBJ2-1; 11 bases are a match to TRBD2. In DNA, the CDR3 is TGTGCCAGCGGCTTATTAGCGGGGGGGCATGAGCAGTTCTTC. It translates to CASGLLAGGHEQFF.